This entry describes one TCR beta chain. The antigen remains undetermined. The repertoire was sequenced with immunoSEQ multiplex PCR; TCRdb's copy has only in-frame clones and lacks some. The repertoire holds roughly 93,000 clones, with 92% as singletons. The source of the sample is a study of OX40 agonist ivuxolimab in advanced cancers. Study observations and caveats: Expanded peripheral T cells had an undetermined antigen specificity.

After removal of 3 bases from V and 5 bases from J, the junction contained 8 bases not matched to a gene. This CDR3 region has 15 residues. The germline V gene encodes CDR1 SGHDT and CDR2 YYEEEE. The chain carries TRBV5-6 and TRBJ2-5; TRBD1 aligns across 9 bases. The TCR comes from an adult with an advanced solid tumor such as melanoma, head and neck, liver or kidney cancer. The sample in question was CD4+ or CD8+ T cells sorted from blood, obtained in a trial of the OX40 agonist ivuxolimab. In DNA form, the CDR3 reads TGTGCCAGCAGCTCGGGACAGGGTTGGGAGGAGACCCAGTACTTC. Its protein is CASSSGQGWEETQYF.